Listed below are T cell receptor beta chains from one sample, sequenced in a study of shared clonotypes between healthy human individuals. Generated by immunoSEQ multiplex PCR, the TCRdb table keeps only in-frame clones and is missing some. The top ten clones hold approximately 1.8% of a sample with around 700,000 clones, about 78% of them seen once. The sample comprised memory CD4+ T cells sorted from blood. These receptors were obtained from a woman in her twenties or thirties in good health. The CDR3 runs from the conserved cysteine through the conserved F or W. D genes are given only for firm matches. Some rows mark clone size as missing; the rest say once, few, many or name a class of expanded clone.

v_gene: TRBV10-2; abundance: -; j_gene: TRBJ2-5; d_gene: -; CDR3nt: TGCGCCAGCAGTGTTTGGCAGCAAGAGACCCAGTACTTC; CDR3aa: CASSVWQQETQYF
v_gene: TRBV29-1; abundance: -; j_gene: TRBJ1-5; d_gene: TRBD1; CDR3nt: TGCAGCGCTAGGGACAGTTTTGGTCAGCCCCAGCATTTT; CDR3aa: CSARDSFGQPQHF
v_gene: TRBV5-4; abundance: -; j_gene: TRBJ2-2; d_gene: TRBD1; CDR3nt: TGTGCCAGCAGCTTATTGGACAGGGGCCCATCGAACACCGGGGAGCTGTTTTTT; CDR3aa: CASSLLDRGPSNTGELFF
v_gene: TRBV30; abundance: -; j_gene: TRBJ1-2; d_gene: -; CDR3nt: TGTGCCTGGACACGATTAGACCTAAACTATGGCTACACCTTC; CDR3aa: CAWTRLDLNYGYTF
v_gene: TRBV11-2; abundance: -; j_gene: TRBJ2-1; d_gene: -; CDR3nt: TGTGCCAGCAGCCCGCCGGGTAGCTGGAGGAATGAGCAGTTCTTC; CDR3aa: CASSPPGSWRNEQFF
v_gene: TRBV4-2; abundance: many; j_gene: TRBJ2-2; d_gene: -; CDR3nt: TGTGCCAGCAGCCAAGACTACCCCGGGGAGCTGTTTTTT; CDR3aa: CASSQDYPGELFF
v_gene: TRBV28; abundance: -; j_gene: TRBJ2-7; d_gene: -; CDR3nt: TGTGCCAGCAGTGGAGAGGGCAGATACGAGCAGTACTTC; CDR3aa: CASSGEGRYEQYF
v_gene: TRBV6-1; abundance: -; j_gene: TRBJ1-6; d_gene: -; CDR3nt: TGTGCCAGCACAAGGGAGTATCGACATGTTTCACCCCTCCACTTT; CDR3aa: CASTREYRHVSPLHF
v_gene: TRBV4-1; abundance: -; j_gene: TRBJ1-1; d_gene: TRBD1; CDR3nt: TGCGCCAGCAGCGCACAGGGGGCCCCCCTGACAGCTTTCTTT; CDR3aa: CASSAQGAPLTAFF
v_gene: TRBV10-2; abundance: -; j_gene: TRBJ2-1; d_gene: -; CDR3nt: TGCGCCAGCAGTCCAACGGGGCCCTACAATGAGCAGTTCTTC; CDR3aa: CASSPTGPYNEQFF
v_gene: TRBV28; abundance: -; j_gene: TRBJ2-1; d_gene: -; CDR3nt: TGTGCCAGCAGTTTTGCAGGACGGCCGTATCCGGAGCAGTTCTTC; CDR3aa: CASSFAGRPYPEQFF
v_gene: TRBV11-3; abundance: few; j_gene: TRBJ2-3; d_gene: TRBD1; CDR3nt: TGTGCCAGCAGCCAGGGACAGACAGATACGCAGTATTTT; CDR3aa: CASSQGQTDTQYF
v_gene: TRBV5-1; abundance: -; j_gene: TRBJ2-7; d_gene: -; CDR3nt: TGCGCCAGCAGCTTTATTCAGGGTGCCCACGAGCAGTACTTC; CDR3aa: CASSFIQGAHEQYF
v_gene: TRBV4-1; abundance: few; j_gene: TRBJ2-7; d_gene: TRBD2; CDR3nt: TGCGCCAGCAGCGACCTGAGACTAGCGGGAGTGGGCGAGCAGTACTTC; CDR3aa: CASSDLRLAGVGEQYF
v_gene: TRBV25-1; abundance: -; j_gene: TRBJ2-5; d_gene: -; CDR3nt: TGTGCCAGTGCATACAGGAAAGAGACCCAGTACTTC; CDR3aa: CASAYRKETQYF
v_gene: TRBV6-1; abundance: -; j_gene: TRBJ2-5; d_gene: -; CDR3nt: TGTGCCAGCAGTGAAGCGGCACAGGCAAGAGACACCCAGTACTTC; CDR3aa: CASSEAAQARDTQYF
v_gene: TRBV10-2; abundance: few; j_gene: TRBJ2-2; d_gene: -; CDR3nt: TGCGCCAGCATACGTAGTTTGAACACCGGGGAGCTGTTTTTT; CDR3aa: CASIRSLNTGELFF
v_gene: TRBV19; abundance: -; j_gene: TRBJ1-2; d_gene: TRBD1; CDR3nt: TGTGCCAGTAGTGACACCGCACAGGGGCAATTTAACTATGGCTACACCTTC; CDR3aa: CASSDTAQGQFNYGYTF
v_gene: TRBV4-2; abundance: -; j_gene: TRBJ2-1; d_gene: -; CDR3nt: TGTGCCAGCAGCCAAGAAGGGGCAGGGGACTACAATGAGCAGTTCTTC; CDR3aa: CASSQEGAGDYNEQFF
v_gene: TRBV7-9; abundance: few; j_gene: TRBJ2-1; d_gene: -; CDR3nt: TGTGCCAGCAGCTTAGTTGTCCAGCAGCCTGAGCAGTTCTTC; CDR3aa: CASSLVVQQPEQFF
v_gene: TRBV2; abundance: once; j_gene: TRBJ2-7; d_gene: TRBD1; CDR3nt: TGTGCCAGCAGTCGAGGACAGGAAATTTACGAGCAGTACTTC; CDR3aa: CASSRGQEIYEQYF
v_gene: TRBV18; abundance: many; j_gene: TRBJ2-1; d_gene: -; CDR3nt: TGTGCCAGCTCACCGCAGACAGGCCCAGGGAATGAGCAGTTCTTC; CDR3aa: CASSPQTGPGNEQFF
v_gene: TRBV5-1; abundance: -; j_gene: TRBJ1-4; d_gene: TRBD1; CDR3nt: TGCGCCAGCAGCACATCAGGGGGAACTAATGAAAAACTGTTTTTT; CDR3aa: CASSTSGGTNEKLFF
v_gene: TRBV27; abundance: -; j_gene: TRBJ1-1; d_gene: -; CDR3nt: TGTGCCAGCAGACCTCGAACGCTAAACACTGAAGCTTTCTTT; CDR3aa: CASRPRTLNTEAFF
v_gene: TRBV19; abundance: -; j_gene: TRBJ2-3; d_gene: -; CDR3nt: TGTGCCAGTAGTTCCCGGACAGTGAGGGGGACAGATACGCAGTATTTT; CDR3aa: CASSSRTVRGTDTQYF
v_gene: TRBV29-1; abundance: few; j_gene: TRBJ2-1; d_gene: -; CDR3nt: TGCAGCGTTGAAGAAAAGCGGGAGCAGTTCTTC; CDR3aa: CSVEEKREQFF
v_gene: TRBV19; abundance: -; j_gene: TRBJ2-7; d_gene: -; CDR3nt: TGTGCCAGTAGTATAGGAGGGGGCATCGGGGGCGAGCAGTACTTC; CDR3aa: CASSIGGGIGGEQYF
v_gene: TRBV28; abundance: -; j_gene: TRBJ2-3; d_gene: TRBD1; CDR3nt: TGTGCCAGCAGTTTATTTGGACAGGGCACAGATACGCAGTATTTT; CDR3aa: CASSLFGQGTDTQYF
v_gene: TRBV21-1; abundance: -; j_gene: TRBJ2-1; d_gene: -; CDR3nt: TGTGCCAGCAGCCGTACTAGCGGGAGCGGAGATGAGCAGTTCTTC; CDR3aa: CASSRTSGSGDEQFF
v_gene: TRBV5-1; abundance: -; j_gene: TRBJ1-5; d_gene: -; CDR3nt: TGCGCCAGCAGCCAGGGACACCCAAATCAGCCCCAGCATTTT; CDR3aa: CASSQGHPNQPQHF
v_gene: TRBV5-1; abundance: -; j_gene: TRBJ2-7; d_gene: -; CDR3nt: TGCGCCAGCAGAACACACCCTAAAGAAGAGTACGAGCAGTACTTC; CDR3aa: CASRTHPKEEYEQYF
v_gene: TRBV11-2; abundance: -; j_gene: TRBJ1-1; d_gene: -; CDR3nt: TGTGCCAGCAGCCTACCGACAGTGAACACTGAAGCTTTCTTT; CDR3aa: CASSLPTVNTEAFF
v_gene: TRBV9; abundance: -; j_gene: TRBJ2-7; d_gene: -; CDR3nt: TGTGCCAGCAGCGTAGGGGGTGCGAGCGAGCAGTACTTC; CDR3aa: CASSVGGASEQYF
v_gene: TRBV5-6; abundance: -; j_gene: TRBJ2-7; d_gene: TRBD2; CDR3nt: TGTGCCAGCAGCTTTAGCCCTAGCGGGAGCGGCGAGCAGTACTTC; CDR3aa: CASSFSPSGSGEQYF
v_gene: TRBV5-6; abundance: few; j_gene: TRBJ1-5; d_gene: -; CDR3nt: TGTGCCAGCAGCTTGTTCCGAGAATCCGGTAGCAATCAGCCCCAGCATTTT; CDR3aa: CASSLFRESGSNQPQHF
v_gene: TRBV6-5; abundance: -; j_gene: TRBJ1-5; d_gene: TRBD1; CDR3nt: TGTGCCAGCAGGCCGGACAGGGGTAGCAATCAGCCCCAGCATTTT; CDR3aa: CASRPDRGSNQPQHF
v_gene: TRBV4-1; abundance: -; j_gene: TRBJ2-7; d_gene: TRBD2; CDR3nt: TGCGCCAGCAGCCACCTTGCGGGACTAGCGGGAGGGAGCTCCTACGAGCAGTACTTC; CDR3aa: CASSHLAGLAGGSSYEQYF
v_gene: TRBV19; abundance: few; j_gene: TRBJ1-5; d_gene: -; CDR3nt: TGTGCCAGTAGTGTTGAACAGGGACTTAGCAATCAGCCCCAGCATTTT; CDR3aa: CASSVEQGLSNQPQHF
v_gene: TRBV29-1; abundance: -; j_gene: TRBJ1-1; d_gene: -; CDR3nt: TGCAGCGTTTATGGGGAGGGTGAAGCTTTCTTT; CDR3aa: CSVYGEGEAFF
v_gene: TRBV11-2; abundance: -; j_gene: TRBJ2-6; d_gene: -; CDR3nt: TGTGCCAGCAGCTTAGGGGTTGTCTCTGGGGCCAACGTCCTGACTTTC; CDR3aa: CASSLGVVSGANVLTF
v_gene: TRBV21-1; abundance: -; j_gene: TRBJ1-3; d_gene: -; CDR3nt: TGTGCCAGCAGCAACAAGAGGATCGGAAACACCATATATTTT; CDR3aa: CASSNKRIGNTIYF
v_gene: TRBV6-5; abundance: many; j_gene: TRBJ2-5; d_gene: TRBD2; CDR3nt: TGTGCCAGCAGTATGGGGACTAGCGGCCAAGAGACCCAGTACTTC; CDR3aa: CASSMGTSGQETQYF
v_gene: TRBV2; abundance: -; j_gene: TRBJ2-5; d_gene: TRBD2; CDR3nt: TGTGCCAGCAGTGAATCGGGGGGAGGGGAAGAGACCCAGTACTTC; CDR3aa: CASSESGGGEETQYF
v_gene: TRBV5-1; abundance: once; j_gene: TRBJ2-5; d_gene: TRBD2; CDR3nt: TGCGCCAGCAGCGCGGGACTAGCGGGAGTTGAGACCCAGTACTTC; CDR3aa: CASSAGLAGVETQYF
v_gene: TRBV7-9; abundance: -; j_gene: TRBJ2-7; d_gene: TRBD2; CDR3nt: TGTGCCAGCAGCAGCACTAGCGGGAGCCACGAGCAGTACTTC; CDR3aa: CASSSTSGSHEQYF
v_gene: TRBV7-2; abundance: -; j_gene: TRBJ2-2; d_gene: -; CDR3nt: TGTGCCAGCAGCTTAGCGAACAGGGCTGGCGGGGAGCTGTTTTTT; CDR3aa: CASSLANRAGGELFF
v_gene: TRBV4-1; abundance: -; j_gene: TRBJ2-7; d_gene: -; CDR3nt: TGCGCCAGCAGCGACCCCGGCAGGCTTCCCTACGAGCAGTACTTC; CDR3aa: CASSDPGRLPYEQYF
v_gene: TRBV5-1; abundance: -; j_gene: TRBJ2-2; d_gene: -; CDR3nt: TGCGCCAGCAGCTTGGTTGGGGCGGAGACCGGGGAGCTGTTTTTT; CDR3aa: CASSLVGAETGELFF
v_gene: TRBV5-1; abundance: -; j_gene: TRBJ2-3; d_gene: TRBD1; CDR3nt: TGCGCCAGCAGCTTCTCCGGGACAGGGGGCGAGGATACGCAGTATTTT; CDR3aa: CASSFSGTGGEDTQYF
v_gene: TRBV6-5; abundance: -; j_gene: TRBJ2-2; d_gene: -; CDR3nt: TGTGCCAGCAGTTACTCGAGTCCCCGCCACGGGGAGCTGTTTTTT; CDR3aa: CASSYSSPRHGELFF
v_gene: TRBV28; abundance: -; j_gene: TRBJ1-5; d_gene: TRBD1; CDR3nt: TGTGCCAGCAGTGACAGGGTATGGGGCAATCAGCCCCAGCATTTT; CDR3aa: CASSDRVWGNQPQHF